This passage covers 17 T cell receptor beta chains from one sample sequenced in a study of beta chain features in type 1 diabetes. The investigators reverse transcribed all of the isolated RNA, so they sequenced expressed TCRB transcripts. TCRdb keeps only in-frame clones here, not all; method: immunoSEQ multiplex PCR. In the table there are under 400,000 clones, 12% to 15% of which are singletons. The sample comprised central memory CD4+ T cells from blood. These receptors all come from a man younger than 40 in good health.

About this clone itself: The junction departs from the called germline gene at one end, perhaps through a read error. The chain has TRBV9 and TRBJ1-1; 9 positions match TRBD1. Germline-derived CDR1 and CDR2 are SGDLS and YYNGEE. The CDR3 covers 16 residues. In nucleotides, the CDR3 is TGTGCCAGCAGCGTAGATACAGGGGGCTTGACCACTGGAGCTTTCTTT. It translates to CASSVDTGGLTTGAFF.

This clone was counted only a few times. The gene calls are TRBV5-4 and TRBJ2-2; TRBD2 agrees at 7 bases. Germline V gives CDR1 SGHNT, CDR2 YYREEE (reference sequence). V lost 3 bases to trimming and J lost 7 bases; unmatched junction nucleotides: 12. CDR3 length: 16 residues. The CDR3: CASSWASGIGVGELFF. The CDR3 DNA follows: TGTGCCAGCAGCTGGGCGAGCGGGATCGGGGTCGGGGAGCTGTTTTTT.

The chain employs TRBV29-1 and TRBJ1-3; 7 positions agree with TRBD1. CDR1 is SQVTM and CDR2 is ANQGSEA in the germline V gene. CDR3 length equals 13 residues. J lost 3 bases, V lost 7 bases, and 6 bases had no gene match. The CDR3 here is CSDGQDLGNTIYF. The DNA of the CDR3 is TGCAGCGACGGACAGGACCTTGGAAACACCATATATTTT. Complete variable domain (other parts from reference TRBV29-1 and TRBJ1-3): SAVISQKPSRDICQRGTSLTIQCQVDSQVTMMFWYRQQPGQSLTLIATANQGSEATYESGFVIDKFPISRPNLTFSTLTVSNMSPEDSSIYLCSDGQDLGNTIYFGEGSWLTVV.

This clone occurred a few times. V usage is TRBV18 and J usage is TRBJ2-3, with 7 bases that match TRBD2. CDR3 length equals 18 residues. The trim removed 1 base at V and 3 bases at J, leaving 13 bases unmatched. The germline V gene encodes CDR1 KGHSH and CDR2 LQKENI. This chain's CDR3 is CASSPRGLRTQGTDTQYF. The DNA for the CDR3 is TGTGCCAGCTCACCACGGGGACTACGAACCCAGGGAACAGATACGCAGTATTTT.

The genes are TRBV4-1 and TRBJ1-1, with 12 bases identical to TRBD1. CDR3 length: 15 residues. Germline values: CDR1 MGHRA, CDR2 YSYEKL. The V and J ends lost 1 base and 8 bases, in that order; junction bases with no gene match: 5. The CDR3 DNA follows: TGCGCCAGCAGCCAAGTCTTCGGGACAGGGGGCGAAGCTTTCTTT. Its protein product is CASSQVFGTGGEAFF.

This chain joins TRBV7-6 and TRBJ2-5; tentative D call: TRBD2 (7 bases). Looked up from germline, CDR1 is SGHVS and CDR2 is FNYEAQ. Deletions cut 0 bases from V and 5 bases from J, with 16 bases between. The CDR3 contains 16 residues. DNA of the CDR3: TGTGCCAGCAGCTTAGCGGCACGAGGGGGGGTCGAGACCCAGTACTTC. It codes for CASSLAARGGVETQYF. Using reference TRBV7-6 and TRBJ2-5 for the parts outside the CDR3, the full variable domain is GAGVSQSPRYKVTKRGQDVALRCDPISGHVSLYWYRQALGQGPEFLTYFNYEAQQDKSGLPNDRFSAERPEGSISTLTIQRTEQRDSAMYRCASSLAARGGVETQYFGPGTRLLVL.

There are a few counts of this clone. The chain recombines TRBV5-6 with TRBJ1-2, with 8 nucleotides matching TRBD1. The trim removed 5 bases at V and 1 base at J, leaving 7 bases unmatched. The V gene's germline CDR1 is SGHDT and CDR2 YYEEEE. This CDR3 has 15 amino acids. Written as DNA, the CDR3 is TGTGCCAGCAGTCCCGGGACAGGCCATAACTATGGCTACACCTTC. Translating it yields CASSPGTGHNYGYTF. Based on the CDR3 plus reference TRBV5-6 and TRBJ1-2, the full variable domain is DAGVTQSPTHLIKTRGQQVTLRCSPKSGHDTVSWYQQALGQGPQFIFQYYEEEERQRGNFPDRFSGHQFPNYSSELNVNALLLGDSALYLCASSPGTGHNYGYTFGSGTRLTVV.

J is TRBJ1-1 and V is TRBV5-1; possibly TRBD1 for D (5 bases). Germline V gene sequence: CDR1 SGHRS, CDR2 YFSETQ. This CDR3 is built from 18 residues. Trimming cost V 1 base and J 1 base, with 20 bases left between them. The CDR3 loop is CASSLMSPSGGTNTEAFF. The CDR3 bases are TGCGCCAGCAGCTTGATGAGTCCGTCAGGCGGGACGAACACTGAAGCTTTCTTT.

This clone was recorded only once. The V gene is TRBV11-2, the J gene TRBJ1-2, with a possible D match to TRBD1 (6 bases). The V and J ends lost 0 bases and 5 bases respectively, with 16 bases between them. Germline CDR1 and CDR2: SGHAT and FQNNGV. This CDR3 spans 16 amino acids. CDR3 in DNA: TGTGCCAGCAGCTTAGATCCGATGGGGACACAGTATGGCTACACCTTC. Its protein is CASSLDPMGTQYGYTF.

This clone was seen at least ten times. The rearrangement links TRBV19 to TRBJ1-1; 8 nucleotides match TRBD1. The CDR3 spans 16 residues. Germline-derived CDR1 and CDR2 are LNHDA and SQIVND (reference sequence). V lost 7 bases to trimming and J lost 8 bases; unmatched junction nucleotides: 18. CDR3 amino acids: CASIPHPPGGGLEAFF. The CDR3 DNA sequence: TGTGCCAGTATCCCTCACCCACCAGGGGGCGGTCTAGAAGCTTTCTTT.

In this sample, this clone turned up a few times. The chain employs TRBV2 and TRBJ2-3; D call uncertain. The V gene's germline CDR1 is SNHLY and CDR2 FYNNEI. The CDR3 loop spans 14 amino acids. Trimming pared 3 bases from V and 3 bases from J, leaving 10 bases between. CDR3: CASSDPPRTDTQYF. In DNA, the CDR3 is TGTGCCAGCAGTGACCCTCCGAGAACAGATACGCAGTATTTT.

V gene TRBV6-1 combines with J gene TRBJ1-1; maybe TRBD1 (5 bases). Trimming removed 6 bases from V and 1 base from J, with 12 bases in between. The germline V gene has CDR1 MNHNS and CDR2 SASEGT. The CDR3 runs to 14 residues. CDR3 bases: TGTGCCAGCAGCCCAGGGTGGGCGAACACTGAAGCTTTCTTT. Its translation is CASSPGWANTEAFF.

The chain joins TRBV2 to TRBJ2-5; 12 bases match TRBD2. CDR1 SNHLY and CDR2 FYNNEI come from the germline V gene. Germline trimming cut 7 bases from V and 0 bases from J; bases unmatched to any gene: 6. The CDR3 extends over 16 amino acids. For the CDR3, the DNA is TGTGCCAGCACTCTGGGGACTAGCGGGTACCAAGAGACCCAGTACTTC. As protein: CASTLGTSGYQETQYF.

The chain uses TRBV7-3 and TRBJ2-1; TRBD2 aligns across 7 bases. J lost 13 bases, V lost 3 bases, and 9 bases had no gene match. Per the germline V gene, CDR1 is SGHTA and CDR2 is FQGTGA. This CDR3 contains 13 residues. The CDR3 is CASSLSSGAPQFF. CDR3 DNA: TGTGCCAGCAGCTTGTCTAGCGGAGCCCCTCAGTTCTTC.

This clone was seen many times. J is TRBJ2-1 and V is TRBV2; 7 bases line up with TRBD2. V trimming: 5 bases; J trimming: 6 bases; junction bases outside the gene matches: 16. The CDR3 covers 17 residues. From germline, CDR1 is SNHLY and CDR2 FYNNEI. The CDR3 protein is CASSFVGLSPLGNEQFF. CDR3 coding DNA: TGTGCCAGCAGTTTCGTGGGACTATCCCCTTTAGGCAATGAGCAGTTCTTC.

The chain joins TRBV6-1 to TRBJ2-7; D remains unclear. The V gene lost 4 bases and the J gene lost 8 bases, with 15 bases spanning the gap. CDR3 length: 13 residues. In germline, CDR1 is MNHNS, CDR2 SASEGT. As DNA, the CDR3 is TGTGCCAGCAGTGTGGACCAGGCTAGGCAGCAGTACGTC. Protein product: CASSVDQARQQYV.

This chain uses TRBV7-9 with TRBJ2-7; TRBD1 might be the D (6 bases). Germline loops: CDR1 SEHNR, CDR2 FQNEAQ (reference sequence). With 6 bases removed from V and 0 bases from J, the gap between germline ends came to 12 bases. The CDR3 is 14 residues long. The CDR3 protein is CASSFGQISYEQYF. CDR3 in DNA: TGTGCCAGCAGTTTTGGACAGATCTCCTACGAGCAGTACTTC.